The 30 T cell receptor beta chains in this list originate from one sample, sequenced in a study of preoperative IRX-2 immunotherapy in early breast cancer. Libraries were prepared by immunoSEQ multiplex PCR; TCRdb keeps only in-frame clonotypes and omits some of them. Of roughly 30,000 clones listed, 83% are singletons. Treatment reported: preoperative locoregional IRX-2 cytokine immunotherapy. The material was lymph node tissue, obtained from a patient treated with IRX-2 immunotherapy. The source is a human donor with breast cancer.

This chain links TRBV6-9 with TRBJ2-2, with unresolved D. The V gene's germline CDR1 is MNHGY and CDR2 SVAAGI. Deletions cut 3 bases from V and 7 bases from J, with 3 bases between. The CDR3 contains 11 residues. CDR3 residues: CASSYFGELFF. As DNA, the CDR3 is TGTGCCAGCAGTTACTTCGGGGAGCTGTTTTTT.

This chain uses TRBV19 with TRBJ2-7; tentative D call: TRBD2 (6 bases). Germline V gene data show CDR1 as LNHDA and CDR2 as SQIVND (reference sequence). The germline V and J ends were trimmed by 10 bases and 4 bases, with 14 bases remaining between them. This CDR3 is 12 amino acids long. CDR3 in DNA: TGTGCCACCAGTCGGCGGGGTTACGAGCAGTACTTC. This codes for CATSRRGYEQYF. The full variable domain, in which reference TRBV19 and TRBJ2-7 provide the parts outside the CDR3, is DGGITQSPKYLFRKEGQNVTLSCEQNLNHDAMYWYRQDPGQGLRLIYYSQIVNDFQKGDIAEGYSVSREKKESFPLTVTSAQKNPTAFYLCATSRRGYEQYFGPGTRLTVT.

CDR3 sequence reads: CASSKWTANRYEQYF. The DNA for the CDR3 is TGTGCCAGCAGCAAATGGACAGCGAACCGCTACGAGCAGTACTTC. This chain uses TRBV28 with TRBJ2-7; possibly TRBD1 for D (6 bases). This CDR3 has 15 amino acids. V gave up 6 bases and J gave up 3 bases, with 18 bases separating them. Looked up from germline, CDR1 is MDHEN and CDR2 is SYDVKM.

This clone was picked up one time. The chain employs TRBV29-1 and TRBJ1-4; possible D gene TRBD1, 5 bases. This CDR3 is 13 amino acids long. Trimming pared 2 bases from V and 7 bases from J, leaving 11 bases between. The germline CDR1 and CDR2 sequences are SQVTM and ANQGSEA. The CDR3 loop is CSVERDGVEKLFF. The CDR3, as DNA: TGCAGCGTTGAAAGGGACGGCGTTGAAAAACTGTTTTTT.

V is TRBV6-8 and J is TRBJ2-2, with 9 bases fitting TRBD2. The V and J ends lost 6 bases and 0 bases, in that order; junction bases with no gene match: 5. The CDR3 is made up of 16 amino acids. Germline assignment: CDR1 MNHGY and CDR2 SAAAGT. The CDR3 loop is CASSRGTSPNTGELFF. CDR3 DNA: TGTGCCAGCAGCCGAGGGACTAGCCCGAACACCGGGGAGCTGTTTTTT.

V is TRBV6-8 and J is TRBJ2-2; D is perhaps TRBD1 (6 bases). This CDR3 is 15 amino acids long. V dropped 7 bases and J dropped 4 bases, with 16 bases sitting between them. Germline-derived CDR1 and CDR2 are MNHGY and SAAAGT. CDR3 nucleotide sequence: TGTGCCAGCAACCCTTTCCAGGGGCCCACCGGGGAGCTGTTTTTT. Translating it yields CASNPFQGPTGELFF.

The chain uses TRBV28 and TRBJ2-5; TRBD2 agrees at 8 bases. Germline CDR1 and CDR2: MDHEN and SYDVKM. V shed 2 bases, J shed 4 bases, and the junction held 0 bases outside the gene matches. This CDR3 has 13 amino acids. In nucleotides, the CDR3 is TGTGCCAGCAGTTTACTAGCGGGAGAGACCCAGTACTTC. The encoded protein is CASSLLAGETQYF.

In this sample, this clone turned up a few times. This sequence joins TRBV29-1 and TRBJ2-1, with D possibly being TRBD1 (5 bases). The CDR3 consists of 14 residues. Germline CDR1 reads SQVTM; CDR2 reads ANQGSEA. Deletions cut 3 bases from V and 8 bases from J, with 17 bases between. CDR3 protein: CSVERQGKWDEQFF. CDR3 DNA: TGCAGCGTTGAGAGGCAGGGAAAGTGGGATGAGCAGTTCTTC.

CDR3 in DNA: TGTGCCAGTAGTACGACAGGATGGGGCACAGATACGCAGTATTTT. It codes for CASSTTGWGTDTQYF. The genes are TRBV19 and TRBJ2-3; D possibly corresponds to TRBD1 (6 bases). CDR3 length: 15 amino acids. Trimming left V 4 bases short and J 1 base short, with 12 bases between. CDR1 and CDR2 (germline): LNHDA, SQIVND (reference sequence).

This clone has just one count. The gene calls are TRBV18 and TRBJ2-2, with a tentative D call TRBD1 (6 bases). CDR1 is KGHSH and CDR2 is LQKENI in the germline V gene. The CDR3 runs 14 residues. The V end lost 5 bases, the J end lost 2 bases, and 9 bases lay between the germline ends. The CDR3 bases are TGTGCCAGCTCAGGGGGCCAAAACACCGGGGAGCTGTTTTTT. Encoded protein: CASSGGQNTGELFF.

The chain joins TRBV30 to TRBJ2-3, with D perhaps matching TRBD2 (5 bases). Trimming removed 5 bases at V and 1 base at J, with 10 bases between. Looked up from germline, CDR1 is GTSNPN and CDR2 is SVGIG (reference sequence). The CDR3 length is 13 residues. The CDR3 DNA sequence: TGTGCCTGGCGTCTGAGGGGCACAGATACGCAGTATTTT. It encodes CAWRLRGTDTQYF.

The chain has TRBV28 and TRBJ2-7; 8 nucleotides match TRBD2. There are 14 residues in the CDR3. CDR1 MDHEN and CDR2 SYDVKM come from the germline V gene. Losses at the gene ends were 7 bases for V and 4 bases for J; bases not matched to a gene: 9. Here the CDR3 DNA reads TGTGCCAGCACCCGACTAGCGAGTATTTACGAGCAGTACTTC. It is translated as CASTRLASIYEQYF.

The gene calls are TRBV28 and TRBJ2-3; a weak D match, TRBD1 (5 bases). Trimming shortened V by 4 bases and J by 4 bases, and 9 bases separated the two germline ends. Germline lookup yields CDR1 MDHEN and CDR2 SYDVKM. The CDR3 spans 13 residues. The CDR3: CASSSSGPDTQYF. DNA of the CDR3: TGTGCCAGCAGTTCCTCAGGGCCAGATACGCAGTATTTT. Filled out from reference TRBV28 and TRBJ2-3, the complete variable domain reads DVKVTQSSRYLVKRTGEKVFLECVQDMDHENMFWYRQDPGLGLRLIYFSYDVKMKEKGDIPEGYSVSREKKERFSLILESASTNQTSMYLCASSSSGPDTQYFGPGTRLTVL.

The J gene is TRBJ2-1, the V gene TRBV23-1; D tentatively fits TRBD1 or TRBD2 (5 bases each). TRBV23-1 is an ORF, and what it does is uncertain. This CDR3 is 14 amino acids long. With 6 bases removed from V and 8 bases from J, the gap between germline ends came to 17 bases. The CDR3 nucleotides are TGCGCCAGCAGAGGTGGGGGACGCGAGGATGAGCAGTTCTTC. Encoded protein: CASRGGGREDEQFF.

The chain couples TRBV18 to TRBJ1-1, with TRBD1 as a possible D gene (5 bases). V was pared by 5 bases and J by 1 base, with 8 bases between. This CDR3 has 13 residues. Germline CDR1 is KGHSH and CDR2 is LQKENI. CDR3 sequence reads: CASSYDRNTEAFF. DNA of the CDR3: TGTGCCAGCTCATACGACAGGAACACTGAAGCTTTCTTT.

This clone was observed once. The chain carries TRBV6-8 and TRBJ1-1; tentatively, D is TRBD1 (5 bases). Germline V gene sequence: CDR1 MNHGY, CDR2 SAAAGT. There are 12 residues in the CDR3. V was clipped by 8 bases and J by 3 bases, with 10 bases between them. CDR3 sequence (DNA): TGTGCCAGCCGCGAGACAGACACTGAAGCTTTCTTT. The encoded protein is CASRETDTEAFF.

The CDR3 bases are TGTGCCAGCAGTTTTGGTGCAGGGCCACATGAAAAACTGTTTTTT. This translates into CASSFGAGPHEKLFF. The chain joins TRBV28 to TRBJ1-4, with D possibly TRBD1 on 5 matching bases. V was cut by 3 bases and J by 6 bases, with 14 bases left in between. In germline, CDR1 is MDHEN, CDR2 SYDVKM. CDR3 size: 15 residues. The variable domain in full, completed from reference TRBV28 and TRBJ1-4, reads DVKVTQSSRYLVKRTGEKVFLECVQDMDHENMFWYRQDPGLGLRLIYFSYDVKMKEKGDIPEGYSVSREKKERFSLILESASTNQTSMYLCASSFGAGPHEKLFFGSGTQLSVL.

The chain joins TRBV30 to TRBJ1-5; D is uncertain. Germline assignment: CDR1 GTSNPN and CDR2 SVGIG (reference sequence). V was trimmed by 2 bases and J by 6 bases, leaving 11 bases between them. This CDR3 is 13 amino acids long. The CDR3 loop is CAWSLGVGQPQHF. The CDR3 DNA is TGTGCCTGGAGTTTAGGTGTCGGTCAGCCCCAGCATTTT.

V is TRBV27 and J is TRBJ2-1, with TRBD2 identical over 8 bases. CDR3 size: 19 residues. Germline V gives CDR1 MNHEY, CDR2 SMNVEV (reference sequence). The J segment lost 0 bases and the V segment lost 0 bases, leaving 10 bases of the junction unmatched. CDR3 coding DNA: TGTGCCAGCAGTTTATCGAGGGATACTAGCGGTTTCTCCTACAATGAGCAGTTCTTC. Its translation: CASSLSRDTSGFSYNEQFF.

This chain uses TRBV6-8 with TRBJ2-7; D may be TRBD1 (5 bases). V lost 2 bases and J 2 bases, leaving 13 bases between the germline ends. The CDR3 has 15 residues. The germline gives CDR1 MNHGY, CDR2 SAAAGT. The CDR3 spells CASSYERREAYEQYF. The CDR3 nucleotides are TGTGCCAGCAGTTACGAACGCAGGGAAGCCTACGAGCAGTACTTC.

V gene TRBV28 combines with J gene TRBJ2-7; 14 bases map to TRBD2. This CDR3 spans 16 amino acids. With 5 bases clipped from V and 5 bases from J, the junction kept 8 bases outside the gene matches. Per germline, CDR1 MDHEN and CDR2 SYDVKM. The chain's CDR3 is CASSPIGLAGGHEQYF. The CDR3 bases are TGTGCCAGCAGTCCTATAGGACTAGCGGGAGGCCACGAGCAGTACTTC.

This clone was found once. This rearrangement joins TRBV6-8 to TRBJ2-1, with 10 positions matching TRBD2. This CDR3 spans 14 amino acids. Germline CDR1 reads MNHGY; CDR2 reads SAAAGT. Trimming took 6 bases from V and 6 from J; bases not matched to a gene: 5. The CDR3 DNA is TGTGCCAGCAGACCTAGCGGGAGTAGCAATGAGCAGTTCTTC. It yields the protein CASRPSGSSNEQFF.

The chain joins TRBV30 to TRBJ1-2; no firm D call. V lost 3 bases and J lost 8, with 13 bases in between. Germline V CDR1 and CDR2: GTSNPN, SVGIG (reference sequence). The CDR3 contains 12 residues. CDR3 amino acids: CAWSPRRGGYTF. CDR3 sequence (DNA): TGTGCCTGGAGCCCCCGACGGGGAGGCTACACCTTC.

Turning to this clone: One junction end does not reproduce the germline sequence, and a read error may be involved. The chain uses TRBV5-1 and TRBJ1-5; D not certain. The length of the CDR3 is 14 residues. The germline gives CDR1 SGHRS, CDR2 YFSETQ. CDR3 residues: CASRLDLGNQPQHF. CDR3 bases: TGCGCCAGCAGATTGGATCTGGGGAATCAGCCCCAGCATTTT.

This clone was seen just once. The rearrangement joins TRBV25-1 to TRBJ2-5; D is undetermined. V lost 6 bases to trimming and J lost 5 bases, with 13 bases between them. Germline lookup yields CDR1 MGHDK and CDR2 SYGVNS. The CDR3 is 13 residues long. CDR3: CASSSAVWETQYF. The CDR3 coding sequence is TGTGCCAGCAGCTCGGCGGTTTGGGAGACCCAGTACTTC.

This chain joins TRBV6-8 and TRBJ1-5, with D possibly matching TRBD1 (6 bases). CDR3 length: 16 residues. The V gene's germline CDR1 is MNHGY and CDR2 SAAAGT. Trimming removed 2 bases at V and 8 bases at J, with 19 bases between. The CDR3 loop is CASSYTDVLQGKPQHF. The DNA of the CDR3 is TGTGCCAGCAGTTACACCGATGTACTTCAGGGGAAGCCCCAGCATTTT.

This clone appeared a few times. This chain joins TRBV19 and TRBJ2-1, with D unclear. The V and J ends lost 2 bases and 5 bases respectively, with 4 bases between them. Germline V CDR1 and CDR2: LNHDA, SQIVND (reference sequence). This CDR3 spans 12 amino acids. CDR3 sequence: CASSILNNEQFF. The CDR3 DNA is TGTGCCAGTAGTATACTCAACAATGAGCAGTTCTTC.

The chain carries TRBV11-3 and TRBJ2-3; D is possibly TRBD2 (6 bases). Trimming shortened V by 3 bases and J by 1 base, and 8 bases separated the two germline ends. This CDR3 comprises 14 residues. The germline V gene has CDR1 SGHNT and CDR2 YENEEA. The CDR3 is CASSFSGGTDTQYF. In DNA form, the CDR3 reads TGTGCCAGCAGCTTCTCGGGGGGCACAGATACGCAGTATTTT.

V usage is TRBV19 and J usage is TRBJ2-7; D gene ambiguous. The CDR3 is 13 amino acids. The V and J ends lost 4 bases and 3 bases respectively, with 10 bases between them. Germline V gene lookup returns CDR1 LNHDA and CDR2 SQIVND (reference sequence). The CDR3 loop reads CASSNPSNYEQYF. Written as DNA, the CDR3 is TGTGCCAGTAGTAACCCAAGCAACTACGAGCAGTACTTC.

The CDR3 coding sequence is TGTGCTAGTGGCCTCGAAGCGGGAGAGTTCTCCTACAATGAGCAGTTCTTC. This gives the protein CASGLEAGEFSYNEQFF. The chain recombines TRBV12-5 with TRBJ2-1; 8 bases are shared with TRBD2. The CDR3 is 17 residues long. V shed 6 bases, J shed 0 bases, and the junction held 10 bases outside the gene matches. Germline assignment: CDR1 LGHNT and CDR2 FRNRAP.